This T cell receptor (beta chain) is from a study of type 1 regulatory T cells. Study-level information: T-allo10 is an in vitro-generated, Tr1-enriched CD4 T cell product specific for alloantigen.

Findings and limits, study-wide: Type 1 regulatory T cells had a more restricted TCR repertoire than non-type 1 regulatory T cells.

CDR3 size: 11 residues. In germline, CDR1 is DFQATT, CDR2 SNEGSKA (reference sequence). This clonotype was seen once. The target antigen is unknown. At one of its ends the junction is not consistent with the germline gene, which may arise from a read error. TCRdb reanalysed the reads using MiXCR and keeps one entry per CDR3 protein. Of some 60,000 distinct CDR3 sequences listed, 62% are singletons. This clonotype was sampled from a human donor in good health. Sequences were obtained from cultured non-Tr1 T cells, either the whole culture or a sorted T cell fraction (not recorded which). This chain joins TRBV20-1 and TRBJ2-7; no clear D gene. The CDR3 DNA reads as TGCAGTGTTAGAGACGGGTACGAGCAGTACTTC. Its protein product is CSVRDGYEQYF.